The clone carrying this T cell receptor (beta chain) has at least ten counts. What it binds is not known. Relying on iRepertoire HTBI primers and Arm-PCR of CDR3 regions, the team built TCR beta libraries. Authors' processing steps: Sequenced samples collectively carried under 75 TRBV and 12 to 15 TRBJ segments. TCRdb redid the calling of the multiplex PCR reads with MiXCR, one entry per CDR3 protein. TCRdb, not the authors, supplied the V and J calls. The repertoire includes about 470,000 distinct CDR3 sequences, around 20% of them detected once, and over 7.5% sits in the top ten. Indicated time point: persistent/refractory GD, antithyroid drugs over 5 years with positive TRAb. From RNA extracted from PBMCs, the TCR library was made. These data originate in a study of regulatory T cells in long-lasting Graves disease. Findings and limits, study-wide: Sampling was limited to peripheral blood rather than thyroid tissue. Persistent disease exhibited a predilection for TRBV28, TRBJ1-2 and TRBJ2-5.

V trimming: 3 bases; J trimming: 1 base; junction bases outside the gene matches: 5. From germline, CDR1 is MDHEN and CDR2 SYDVKM. CDR3 size: 15 residues. The source of this sequence is a female donor with Graves disease. The chain combines TRBV28 with TRBJ2-7; 8 bases agree with TRBD1. This sample comprised peripheral blood mononuclear cells (PBMCs), obtained when the disease was refractory, from a patient treated with antithyroid drugs. CDR3 DNA sequence: TGTGCCAGCAGTTTGACTACAGGGGGTTCCTACGAGCAGTACTTC. Protein product: CASSLTTGGSYEQYF.